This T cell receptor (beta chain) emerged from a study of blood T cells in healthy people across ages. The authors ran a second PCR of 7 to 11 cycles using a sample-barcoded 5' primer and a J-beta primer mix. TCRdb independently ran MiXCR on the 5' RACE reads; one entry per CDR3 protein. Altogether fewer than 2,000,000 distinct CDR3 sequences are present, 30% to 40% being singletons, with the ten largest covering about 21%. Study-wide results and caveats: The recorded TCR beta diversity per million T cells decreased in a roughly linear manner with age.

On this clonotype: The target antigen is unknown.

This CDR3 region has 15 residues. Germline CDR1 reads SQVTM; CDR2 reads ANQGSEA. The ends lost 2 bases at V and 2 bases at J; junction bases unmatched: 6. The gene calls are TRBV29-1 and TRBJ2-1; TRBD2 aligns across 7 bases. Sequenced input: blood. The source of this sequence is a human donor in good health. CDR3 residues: CSVETWEGPYNEQFF. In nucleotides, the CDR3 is TGCAGCGTTGAAACGTGGGAGGGTCCCTACAATGAGCAGTTCTTC.